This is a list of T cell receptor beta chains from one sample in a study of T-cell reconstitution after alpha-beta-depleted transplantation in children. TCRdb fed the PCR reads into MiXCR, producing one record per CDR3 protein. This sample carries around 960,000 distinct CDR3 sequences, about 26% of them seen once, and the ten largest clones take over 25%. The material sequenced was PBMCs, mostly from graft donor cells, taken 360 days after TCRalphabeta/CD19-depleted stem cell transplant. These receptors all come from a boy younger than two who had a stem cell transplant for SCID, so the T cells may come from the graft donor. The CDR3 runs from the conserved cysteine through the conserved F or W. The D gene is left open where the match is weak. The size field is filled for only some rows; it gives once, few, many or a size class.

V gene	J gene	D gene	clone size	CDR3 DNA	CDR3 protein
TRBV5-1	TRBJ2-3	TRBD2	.	TGCGCCAGCAGCATAGCGGGGCGCACAGATACGCAGTATTTT	CASSIAGRTDTQYF
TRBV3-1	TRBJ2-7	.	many	TGTGCCAGCAGCCCACGCGAATCCTACGAGCAGTACTTC	CASSPRESYEQYF
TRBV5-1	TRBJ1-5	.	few	TGCGCCAGCAGCTTGTATGGGTTGAATCAGCCCCAGCATTTT	CASSLYGLNQPQHF
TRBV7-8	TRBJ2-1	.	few	TGTGCCAGCAGCTTCAAACGGATCCGTTACAATGAGCAGTTCTTC	CASSFKRIRYNEQFF
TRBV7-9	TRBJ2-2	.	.	TGTGCCAGCCTCCGGGCCCCAAACACCGGGGAGCTGTTTTTT	CASLRAPNTGELFF
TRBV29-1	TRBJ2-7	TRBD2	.	TGCAGCGCGGGAGGGGCCGCCTACGAGCAGTACTTC	CSAGGAAYEQYF
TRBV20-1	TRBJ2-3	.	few	TGCAGTGCGATTAGCGCATTCACAGATACGCAGTATTTT	CSAISAFTDTQYF
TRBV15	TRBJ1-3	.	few	TGTGCCACCAGCAGACACCAGGGTGGAAACACCATATATTTT	CATSRHQGGNTIYF
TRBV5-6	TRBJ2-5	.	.	TGTGCCAGCAACCGACCCCAGGCGGAGACCCAGTACTTC	CASNRPQAETQYF
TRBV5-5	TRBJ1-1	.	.	TGTGCCAGCAGCTTGAATAAGAGTCCGAGGACTGAAGCTTTCTTT	CASSLNKSPRTEAFF
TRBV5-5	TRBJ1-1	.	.	TGTGCCAGCAGCCGGACCCCGGAGAGGACTGAAGCTTTCTTT	CASSRTPERTEAFF
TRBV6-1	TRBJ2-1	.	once	TGTGCCAGCAGCCGAAGCGGGACAGTATTGTGGGGTGAGCAGTTCTTC	CASSRSGTVLWGEQFF
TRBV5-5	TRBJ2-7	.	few	TGTGCCAGCAGCTGGGCCGGACAAGCCGTGTTGGGAGAGCAGTACTTC	CASSWAGQAVLGEQYF
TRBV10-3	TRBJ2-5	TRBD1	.	TGTGCCATCAGGAGACAGGGTGAAGAGACCCAGTACTTC	CAIRRQGEETQYF
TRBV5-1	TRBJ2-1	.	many	TGTGCCAGCAGTTTAGTAGTGGGCAATGAGCAGTTCTTC	CASSLVVGNEQFF
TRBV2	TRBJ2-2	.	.	TGTGCCAGCAGTAAGGGGTCGAACACCGGGGAGCTGTTTTTT	CASSKGSNTGELFF
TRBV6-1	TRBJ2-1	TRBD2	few	TGTGCCAGCAGTGAACTAGCGGGGGGGCCCTTTAGCAATGAGCAGTTCTTC	CASSELAGGPFSNEQFF
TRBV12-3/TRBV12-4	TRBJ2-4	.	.	TGTGCCAGCAGCGCAGGGGCCAAAAACATTCAGTACTTC	CASSAGAKNIQYF
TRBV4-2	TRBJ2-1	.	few	TGTGCCAGCAGCCAAGTTTTTGGTGGCGATGAGCAGTTCTTC	CASSQVFGGDEQFF
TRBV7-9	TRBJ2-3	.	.	TGTGCCAGCAGCGGGGGTCGCGGGAACACAGATACGCAGTATTTT	CASSGGRGNTDTQYF
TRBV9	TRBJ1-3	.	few	TGTGCCAGCAGCCCTACACCTACCCTCTGGGAAAACACCATATATTTT	CASSPTPTLWENTIYF
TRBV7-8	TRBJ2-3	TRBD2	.	TGTGCCAGCAGCTTAGTCGGCAGGGGGAGGAGCGGGGGGTTAGTCGATACGCAGTATTTT	CASSLVGRGRSGGLVDTQYF
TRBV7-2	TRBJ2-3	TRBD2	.	TGTGCCAGCAGCATGCAGGGGCGGGGGGCCGAAGATACGCAGTATTTT	CASSMQGRGAEDTQYF
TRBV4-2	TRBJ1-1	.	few	TGTGCCAGCAGCCAAGAGCAATCGGCCTGGCCGCTGAACACTGAAGCTTTCTTT	CASSQEQSAWPLNTEAFF